The entry below describes one T cell receptor (beta chain). Its antigen is still unknown. The data were obtained in a study of T-cell memory formation after mild COVID-19. In the study overall: Largely donor-specific sequence clusters came from a couple of donors. The study, taken as a whole, reports: Memory sampled before infection contained some responding clones, suggesting cross-reactive memory joined. Largely, contracting CD4+ clones fell within CM and EM, and contracting CD8+ clones within EMRA.

The germline V gene encodes CDR1 MGHRA and CDR2 YSYEKL. Trimming at V came to 0 bases and at J to 7 bases, leaving 16 bases not matched to a gene. The length of the CDR3 is 18 residues. Researchers used 5'RACE with constant-segment primers to make TCR alpha and TCR beta cDNA libraries that carry sample barcodes and UMIs. TCRdb reanalysed the 5' RACE reads using MiXCR and keeps one entry per CDR3 protein. The sample carries some 130,000 distinct CDR3 sequences, approximately 5.9% recorded once. V and J are TRBV4-1 and TRBJ1-2; 8 bases are shared with TRBD1. Sequenced input: PBMCs or a T cell subset sorted from them (not recorded which). This receptor was obtained from an adult woman who had mild COVID-19 (a few samples of this study predate the infection). Cell type and time point are not known. CDR3 bases: TGCGCCAGCAGCCAAGATATTGGGGCAGGGGGCGGCCTGAGTGGCTACACCTTC. It is translated as CASSQDIGAGGGLSGYTF.